These 3 T cell receptor beta chains came from one sample sequenced in a study of PD-1 blockade in classical Hodgkin lymphoma (dated by TCRdb to 2018 to 2021). Library prep was done by the immunoSEQ multiplex PCR assay. TCRdb provides this immuneACCESS table in a form limited to in-frame rearrangements. Some clones are lacking; in checked studies, under half of them reflect an unresolved V gene, and why the rest are absent is not known. The sample table lists about 46,000 clones, approximately 76% of them with a count of one. The biggest ten clones account for about 12% of the sample. The sample's time point label, decoded: cycle 4 day 1 (C4D1), after less than seven weeks of nivolumab. Every trial patient had relapsed following autologous stem cell transplantation, and prior brentuximab vedotin exposure was what differed among cohorts A, B and C. This specimen was peripheral blood mononuclear cells (PBMCs), taken before the fourth cycle of nivolumab. These receptors came from a human donor with classical Hodgkin lymphoma.

This chain joins TRBV7-9 and TRBJ2-7, with 9 bases lining up with TRBD1. V gave up 3 bases and J gave up 0 bases; unmatched junction bases: 3. This CDR3 region has 15 residues. Germline CDR1 SEHNR, CDR2 FQNEAQ (reference sequence). CDR3 DNA sequence: TGTGCCAGCAGCTTCCTGACAGGGGGCTCCTACGAGCAGTACTTC. Translation gives CASSFLTGGSYEQYF.

The CDR3 loop reads CASSLTPRDEQFF. The CDR3 DNA reads TGTGCCAGCAGCTTAACACCTAGAGATGAGCAGTTCTTC. V gene TRBV7-3 combines with J gene TRBJ2-1; D is ambiguous. The V end lost 0 bases, the J end lost 8 bases, and 8 bases lay between the germline ends. This CDR3 is built from 13 residues. In germline, CDR1 is SGHTA, CDR2 FQGTGA. Variable domain in full (rest from reference TRBV7-3 and TRBJ2-1): GAGVSQTPSNKVTEKGKYVELRCDPISGHTALYWYRQSLGQGPEFLIYFQGTGAADDSGLPNDRFFAVRPEGSVSTLKIQRTERGDSAVYLCASSLTPRDEQFFGPGTRLTVL.

The chain uses TRBV5-1 and TRBJ2-7; 11 nucleotides match TRBD2. CDR3 length: 15 amino acids. The J segment lost 7 bases and the V segment lost 4 bases, leaving 10 bases of the junction unmatched. Germline V gene data show CDR1 as SGHRS and CDR2 as YFSETQ. The CDR3 sequence: CASSMGLAAPGEQYF. The CDR3 bases are TGCGCCAGCAGCATGGGACTAGCGGCCCCAGGGGAGCAGTACTTC.